A selection of T cell receptor beta chains follows, all from one sample in a study of CD8+ T cells in alopecia areata. Assay used: immunoSEQ multiplex PCR; TCRdb lists only in-frame clones, some missing. The sample has around 100,000 clones; under 60% are singletons. The source material was CD8+ T cells sorted from blood, sampled at week 24, from a patient treated with tofacitinib. The source of these receptors is a human donor with alopecia areata. The CDR3 runs from the conserved cysteine through the conserved F or W. Each record gives: CDR3 protein, D gene, CDR3 length, clone size, V gene. D genes are given only for firm matches. Not all rows give a size; the values are once, few, many and, for expanded clones, a class.

CDR3 protein: CASSDGGNYEQYF
D gene: -
CDR3 length: 13
clone size: -
V gene: TRBV2

CDR3 protein: CASSESAGGPGETQYF
D gene: TRBD2
CDR3 length: 16
clone size: few
V gene: TRBV2

CDR3 protein: CAWRLDRAYEQYF
D gene: -
CDR3 length: 13
clone size: -
V gene: TRBV30

CDR3 protein: CASSHLAPDTQYF
D gene: -
CDR3 length: 13
clone size: -
V gene: TRBV14

CDR3 protein: CASSSWTGADTEAFF
D gene: TRBD1
CDR3 length: 15
clone size: few
V gene: TRBV7-9

CDR3 protein: CSVMDVGELFF
D gene: -
CDR3 length: 11
clone size: few
V gene: TRBV29-1

CDR3 protein: CASSLGTPYEQYF
D gene: -
CDR3 length: 13
clone size: -
V gene: TRBV5-6

CDR3 protein: CAWSASLDEQFF
D gene: -
CDR3 length: 12
clone size: once
V gene: TRBV30

CDR3 protein: CASRGTSVIRTDTQYF
D gene: TRBD2
CDR3 length: 16
clone size: few
V gene: TRBV2

CDR3 protein: CASSLGLAGGYNEQFF
D gene: TRBD2
CDR3 length: 16
clone size: few
V gene: TRBV7-8

CDR3 protein: CASSQATGRINEKLFF
D gene: -
CDR3 length: 16
clone size: -
V gene: TRBV14

CDR3 protein: CASSQDSTGPTEAFF
D gene: -
CDR3 length: 15
clone size: -
V gene: TRBV4-3